The 30 T cell receptor beta chains below all came from one sample that was sequenced in a study of T cells in Graves' hyperthyroidism and ophthalmopathy. The TCR beta CDR3 regions underwent amplification using RNA transcripts as the source. The TCR CDR3 first-round RT-PCR relied on the HTBI primer set. TCRdb reprocessed the multiplex PCR reads with MiXCR, giving one entry per CDR3 protein. The sample yields approximately 600,000 distinct CDR3 sequences, 20% seen once. Material: blood. Receptor source: a man aged 25-40 years with Graves' ophthalmopathy.

This clonotype was found many times. V and J are TRBV28 and TRBJ2-7, with TRBD2 identical over 7 bases. The ends lost 2 bases at V and 2 bases at J; junction bases unmatched: 3. CDR1 MDHEN and CDR2 SYDVKM come from the germline V gene. There are 14 residues in the CDR3. CDR3 sequence (DNA): TGTGCCAGCAGTTTAGGGGGGGATGCCTACGAGCAGTACTTC. Its protein product is CASSLGGDAYEQYF. The whole variable domain, filled in from reference TRBV28 and TRBJ2-7, reads DVKVTQSSRYLVKRTGEKVFLECVQDMDHENMFWYRQDPGLGLRLIYFSYDVKMKEKGDIPEGYSVSREKKERFSLILESASTNQTSMYLCASSLGGDAYEQYFGPGTRLTVT.

This clonotype has a handful of counts. The V gene is TRBV11-1, the J gene TRBJ2-7, with 10 bases matching TRBD1. Looked up from germline, CDR1 is SGHAT and CDR2 is FQDESV (reference sequence). V was pared by 6 bases and J by 5 bases, with 13 bases of the junction left unmatched. This CDR3 is 16 amino acids long. CDR3 DNA: TGTGCCAGCAGACCCCGCCCGGGACAGGGGAGCGACGAGCAGTACTTC. Residues: CASRPRPGQGSDEQYF.

This clonotype has just a few counts. The CDR3 region has the DNA TGCGCCAGCAGCCAAGATAGGACTAGCGGTTCTTATACGAACACCGGGGAGCTGTTTTTT. Translation gives CASSQDRTSGSYTNTGELFF. V gene TRBV4-1 combines with J gene TRBJ2-2; 10 bases are shared with TRBD2. CDR1 is MGHRA, CDR2 YSYEKL, per germline. This CDR3 comprises 20 residues. Trimming took 0 bases from V and 0 from J; bases not matched to a gene: 10.

The chain uses TRBV6-2 or TRBV6-3 and TRBJ1-2, with 7 bases that match TRBD1. CDR3 length: 16 residues. Per germline, CDR1 MNHEY and CDR2 SVGEGT. Trimming at V came to 7 bases and at J to 4 bases, leaving 15 bases not matched to a gene. The CDR3 nucleotides read TGTGCCAGCACCCGACGAGTGGACAGGATCACCTATGGCTACACCTTC. This translates into CASTRRVDRITYGYTF.

This rearrangement joins TRBV18 to TRBJ2-7, with a possible D match to TRBD2 (5 bases). The CDR3 is 16 amino acids. Germline-derived CDR1 and CDR2 are KGHSH and LQKENI. Between the trimmed V and J ends, which lost 5 bases and 2 bases, there was a span of 19 bases. The CDR3 region is CASSTTLKSGAYEQYF. The CDR3, as DNA: TGTGCCAGCTCAACGACCTTGAAGAGCGGAGCCTACGAGCAGTACTTC. Full variable domain (outside the CDR3, taken from reference TRBV18 and TRBJ2-7): NAGVMQNPRHLVRRRGQEARLRCSPMKGHSHVYWYRQLPEEGLKFMVYLQKENIIDESGMPKERFSAEFPKEGPSILRIQQVVRGDSAAYFCASSTTLKSGAYEQYFGPGTRLTVT.

This clonotype occurred many times. V usage is TRBV2 and J usage is TRBJ2-3; TRBD1 might be the D (5 bases). Per germline, CDR1 SNHLY and CDR2 FYNNEI. V lost 5 bases, J lost 1 base, and 13 bases lay in between. This CDR3 comprises 15 residues. The CDR3 region has the DNA TGTGCCAGCAGTCGACAGAACAGCCGCACAGATACGCAGTATTTT. It translates to CASSRQNSRTDTQYF.

This clonotype has at least ten counts. This rearrangement joins TRBV7-9 to TRBJ2-3; unclear D gene. The germline gives CDR1 SEHNR, CDR2 FQNEAQ (reference sequence). The CDR3 totals 15 residues. The V gene lost 7 bases and the J gene lost 9 bases, with 23 bases spanning the gap. The CDR3 coding sequence is TGTGCCAGCACCCCTCGGACCGTTCCCTATGAAACGCAGTATTTT. Translated, it gives CASTPRTVPYETQYF.

The rearrangement uses TRBV4-1 and TRBJ1-6, with D possibly TRBD1 on 5 matching bases. The CDR3 is made up of 16 amino acids. Trimming took 2 bases from V and 7 from J, leaving 15 bases between them. The germline V gene has CDR1 MGHRA and CDR2 YSYEKL. As DNA, the CDR3 is TGCGCCAGCAGCCAACCAACCCGACAGTCCAATTCACCCCTCCACTTT. Translated: CASSQPTRQSNSPLHF.

This clonotype was seen at least ten times. For the CDR3, the DNA is TGCAGTGCTAGGTTCGGGGGCGGTGAAAAACTGTTTTTT. Protein sequence: CSARFGGGEKLFF. V gene TRBV20-1 combines with J gene TRBJ1-4, with a tentative D call TRBD1 (6 bases). The CDR3 is 13 residues long. The V end was cut by 3 bases, the J end by 7 bases, with 12 bases between. Germline assignment: CDR1 DFQATT and CDR2 SNEGSKA (reference sequence).

The V call is TRBV20-1, the J call TRBJ1-1; D is uncertain. The CDR3 runs to 13 residues. Germline V gene lookup returns CDR1 DFQATT and CDR2 SNEGSKA (reference sequence). V lost 5 bases and J lost 0, with 10 bases in between. CDR3 loop: CSAPLTVNTEAFF. CDR3 nucleotides: TGCAGTGCTCCCCTCACAGTGAACACTGAAGCTTTCTTT.

This clonotype was seen repeatedly, ten times or more. This sequence joins TRBV27 and TRBJ1-2; weak D call: TRBD1 (6 bases). Trimming left V 4 bases short and J 2 bases short, with 14 bases between. From germline, CDR1 is MNHEY and CDR2 SMNVEV (reference sequence). The length of the CDR3 is 15 residues. DNA for the CDR3: TGTGCCAGCAGTTATGCGGGACATCAGAACTATGGCTACACCTTC. Translated: CASSYAGHQNYGYTF.

Many counts were recorded for this clonotype. This rearrangement joins TRBV6-1 to TRBJ2-5; 8 nucleotides match TRBD1. The CDR3 spans 15 residues. After removal of 10 bases from V and 4 bases from J, the junction contained 14 bases not matched to a gene. The germline CDR1 and CDR2 sequences are MNHNS and SASEGT. The CDR3 DNA reads TGTGCCACTGAAGACTGGACAGGGACTCGAGAGACCCAGTACTTC. Amino acids: CATEDWTGTRETQYF.

This clonotype appeared a few times. The rearrangement links TRBV14 to TRBJ2-7; 8 bases match TRBD2. This CDR3 is built from 15 residues. Losses at the gene ends were 2 bases for V and 1 base for J; bases not matched to a gene: 4. Germline V lookup: CDR1 SGHDN, CDR2 FVKESK. CDR3 coding DNA: TGTGCCAGCAGCCAAATAGCGGGACTGTCCTACGAGCAGTACTTC. Translation: CASSQIAGLSYEQYF.

V gene TRBV20-1 combines with J gene TRBJ2-2, with TRBD2 matching over 7 bases. CDR3 length equals 15 residues. The V gene end was trimmed by 6 bases and the J gene end by 4 bases; junction bases not matched to a gene: 11. Per the germline V gene, CDR1 is DFQATT and CDR2 is SNEGSKA (reference sequence). CDR3 coding DNA: TGCAGTGCCCGCCCCCCTAGCGGACCCACCGGGGAGCTGTTTTTT. Residues: CSARPPSGPTGELFF.

The chain is built from TRBV5-1 and TRBJ2-1; TRBD2 aligns across 7 bases. V lost 2 bases, J lost 5 bases, and 10 bases stayed unmatched. The CDR3 runs to 16 residues. Looked up from germline, CDR1 is SGHRS and CDR2 is YFSETQ. CDR3 residues: CASSFRTGAGDNEQFF. In nucleotides, the CDR3 is TGCGCCAGCAGCTTCCGGACGGGCGCGGGGGACAATGAGCAGTTCTTC.

This clonotype was seen ten or more times. This chain links TRBV7-2 with TRBJ1-1; a possible D gene is TRBD1 (6 bases). Germline CDR1 and CDR2: SGHTA and FQGNSA. The CDR3 covers 14 residues. Trimming cost V 7 bases and J 3 bases, with 15 bases left between them. Here the CDR3 DNA reads TGTGCCAGCACTCAACAGGGTGCGTACACTGAAGCTTTCTTT. Translating it yields CASTQQGAYTEAFF.

This rearrangement joins TRBV28 to TRBJ1-4; possible D gene TRBD1, 5 bases. The CDR3 is 15 residues long. Trimming stripped 3 bases from V and 8 bases from J, with 16 bases between. Germline lookup yields CDR1 MDHEN and CDR2 SYDVKM. The CDR3 nucleotides are TGTGCCAGCAGTTTCGGGCAGGGAGGAATAGAAAAACTGTTTTTT. The encoded protein is CASSFGQGGIEKLFF.

This clonotype has a single count. The chain employs TRBV30 and TRBJ2-1; 11 bases map to TRBD2. From germline, CDR1 is GTSNPN and CDR2 SVGIG (reference sequence). The V segment lost 3 bases and the J segment 6 bases; nucleotides outside the gene matches: 1. The CDR3 has 13 amino acids. The CDR3 DNA reads TGTGCCTGGAGCACTAGCGGGGGCAATGAGCAGTTCTTC. Its protein product is CAWSTSGGNEQFF.

This clonotype was seen a handful of times. The chain couples TRBV5-1 to TRBJ2-7, with unresolved D. Per germline, CDR1 SGHRS and CDR2 YFSETQ. Between the trimmed V and J ends, which lost 4 bases and 0 bases, there was a span of 14 bases. CDR3 length: 15 residues. CDR3 amino acids: CASSEGRASSYEQYF. The CDR3 nucleotides read TGCGCCAGCAGCGAAGGACGGGCGTCCTCCTACGAGCAGTACTTC.

The rearrangement joins TRBV27 to TRBJ2-3; 7 bases fit TRBD2. Germline-derived CDR1 and CDR2 are MNHEY and SMNVEV (reference sequence). The CDR3 has 15 amino acids. V gave up 3 bases and J gave up 1 base; unmatched junction bases: 4. The CDR3 DNA is TGTGCCAGCAGTTTTATGCTAGCGGGCACAGATACGCAGTATTTT. Translating gives CASSFMLAGTDTQYF.

Here the CDR3 reads CASSSPAGISYNSPLHF. The DNA of the CDR3 is TGTGCCAGCAGCTCCCCCGCGGGCATCTCCTATAATTCACCCCTCCACTTT. This chain joins TRBV11-2 and TRBJ1-6; D gene unclear. Germline V gene sequence: CDR1 SGHAT, CDR2 FQNNGV. This CDR3 region has 17 residues. V gave up 4 bases and J gave up 0 bases, with 13 bases separating them.

This clonotype was observed a few times. The chain employs TRBV5-1 and TRBJ2-7; 9 bases are shared with TRBD1. With 4 bases clipped from V and 2 bases from J, the junction kept 7 bases outside the gene matches. Germline lookup yields CDR1 SGHRS and CDR2 YFSETQ. The CDR3 contains 15 residues. This chain's CDR3 is CASSMPGTGTYEQYF. The CDR3 DNA follows: TGCGCCAGCAGCATGCCCGGGACAGGGACCTACGAGCAGTACTTC.

This clonotype has a count of ten or more. This chain joins TRBV11-2 and TRBJ2-2, with 11 bases identical to TRBD1. Germline V gene sequence: CDR1 SGHAT, CDR2 FQNNGV. The CDR3 runs 16 residues. V dropped 4 bases and J dropped 6; count of bases not matched to a gene: 7. This chain's CDR3 is CASSSLRDRGAGELFF. In nucleotides, the CDR3 is TGTGCCAGCAGCTCGTTGAGGGACAGGGGGGCCGGGGAGCTGTTTTTT.

This chain connects TRBV5-1 to TRBJ2-2; TRBD2 matches 7 bases. The CDR3 has 15 amino acids. Germline CDR1 SGHRS, CDR2 YFSETQ. The trim removed 4 bases at V and 4 bases at J, leaving 7 bases unmatched. The CDR3 DNA reads as TGCGCCAGCAGCCAAGCGGGACTTGCCACCGGGGAGCTGTTTTTT. It yields the protein CASSQAGLATGELFF.

This chain joins TRBV28 and TRBJ2-7, with D unclear. Germline loops: CDR1 MDHEN, CDR2 SYDVKM. The CDR3 contains 12 residues. Trimming removed 5 bases from V and 7 bases from J, with 12 bases in between. The DNA of the CDR3 is TGTGCCAGCAGTCCTCCTCGCTGGGAGCAGTACTTC. Its translation is CASSPPRWEQYF.

This clonotype was picked up a small number of times. The CDR3 DNA follows: TGTGCCAGCAGCTTAAACCCCCTAGCGGGAGGGCAGAATGAGCAGTTCTTC. Translation gives CASSLNPLAGGQNEQFF. The J gene is TRBJ2-1, the V gene TRBV7-3; 12 bases are shared with TRBD2. The CDR3 sequence is 17 residues long. The junction had 8 bases not matched to a gene; V was cut back by 1 base and J by 7 bases. In germline, CDR1 is SGHTA, CDR2 FQGTGA.

This clonotype was picked up a small number of times. An end of the junction differs from the germline gene, which may be a read error. The chain links TRBV7-9 to TRBJ2-5, with D tentatively TRBD2 (6 bases). CDR1 SEHNR and CDR2 FQNEAQ come from the germline V gene (reference sequence). This CDR3 is built from 14 residues. The CDR3 here is CAGSLWGDQETQYF. CDR3 bases: TGTGCCGGCAGCTTATGGGGGGACCAAGAGACCCAGTACTTC.

This clonotype was seen only a few times. For the CDR3, the DNA is TGCAGCGTTGAAGATTATGCCGGTGGGACTAATGAAAAACTGTTTTTT. Its translation: CSVEDYAGGTNEKLFF. The J gene is TRBJ1-4, the V gene TRBV29-1; D remains unclear. Per germline, CDR1 SQVTM and CDR2 ANQGSEA. Deletions cut 0 bases from V and 2 bases from J, with 13 bases between. CDR3 length: 16 residues.

The chain links TRBV5-1 to TRBJ2-2; weak D call: TRBD1 (6 bases). The CDR3 length is 17 residues. V gave up 4 bases and J gave up 5 bases, with 21 bases separating them. Germline assignment: CDR1 SGHRS and CDR2 YFSETQ. In nucleotides, the CDR3 is TGCGCCAGCAGCCAGGGTGGAAACAGGGTTCTGACCGGGGAGCTGTTTTTT. Protein: CASSQGGNRVLTGELFF.

The rearrangement joins TRBV29-1 to TRBJ1-6; D is undetermined. V lost 5 bases to trimming and J lost 7 bases, with 12 bases between them. Germline assignment: CDR1 SQVTM and CDR2 ANQGSEA. The CDR3 extends over 13 amino acids. CDR3 in amino acids: CSVRPGVNSPLHF. The DNA for the CDR3 is TGCAGCGTTCGGCCCGGCGTAAATTCACCCCTCCACTTT.